The clone carrying this T cell receptor (beta chain) was seen only a few times. Controls had myeloablative marrow grafts with methotrexate and calcineurin inhibitor, sampled at 1 year. TCRdb's table, derived via immunoSEQ multiplex PCR, lists solely in-frame clones and lacks some. The sample includes 15,000 to 18,000 clones, almost 85% of them seen just once. The data stem from a study of T cells after posttransplantation cyclophosphamide. This material consisted of PBMCs, taken 350 to 400 days after allogeneic stem cell transplant with calcineurin inhibitor and methotrexate. The TCR was taken from a male patient aged 18-29 years who received an allogeneic stem cell transplant from a related donor, was CMV-positive, and had no GVHD. Among the T cells, some may be from the graft donor.

The CDR3 region is CASSSQTSGGETQYF. The CDR3 region has the DNA TGTGCCAGCAGCTCCCAGACTAGCGGGGGGGAGACCCAGTACTTC. This sequence joins TRBV9 and TRBJ2-5; TRBD2 agrees at 13 bases. The CDR3 is made up of 15 amino acids. Germline V CDR1 and CDR2: SGDLS, YYNGEE. Trimming removed 4 bases from V and 5 bases from J; junction bases left unmatched: 5.